This T cell receptor beta chain was profiled in a study of blood T cells in healthy people across ages. This CDR3 contains 15 residues. CDR1 LGHNA and CDR2 YNFKEQ come from the germline V gene. Trimming pared 4 bases from V and 5 bases from J, leaving 15 bases between. The second PCR ran roughly 6 to 11 cycles with a sample-barcoded 5' primer and J-beta primers. A tag from a template-switch adaptor with 12 random nucleotides marked each cDNA molecule. TCRdb independently ran MiXCR on the 5' RACE reads; one entry per CDR3 protein. The sample shows 1,500,000 or so distinct CDR3 sequences, around 59% of them seen only once.

The V gene is TRBV4-2, the J gene TRBJ2-1, with D perhaps matching TRBD1 or TRBD2 (7 bases each). The TCR was taken from a man between 18 and 35 years old in good health. Sequencing was done on a sample of blood. The CDR3 protein is CASSPRGGPNNEQFF. CDR3 coding DNA: TGTGCCAGCAGCCCCAGGGGGGGTCCCAACAATGAGCAGTTCTTC.